This T cell receptor beta chain was documented in a study of beta chain features in type 1 diabetes. Study-wide results and caveats: Here, the possible influence of HLA type (on TCRB rearrangement) remained unresolved.

Sorting of CD4+ naive, central memory, regulatory and stem cell-like memory cells was performed via CD45RO/CCR7/CD25/CD127/CD95/CD27. The V and J ends lost 6 bases and 0 bases, in that order; junction bases with no gene match: 5. Looked up from germline, CDR1 is MNHEY and CDR2 is SMNVEV (reference sequence). There are 17 residues in the CDR3. Investigators reverse transcribed all isolated RNA, so they sequenced expressed TCRB transcripts. The data were produced by immunoSEQ multiplex PCR, yet TCRdb's version contains in-frame clones alone and is incomplete. The repertoire includes around 400,000 clones, over 12% of them detected once, and 0.019% sits in the top ten. As for this clone: Its antigen is still unknown.

The chain joins TRBV27 to TRBJ2-1, with 13 bases that match TRBD2. The material sequenced was naive CD4+ T cells from blood. The source of this sequence is a woman aged 18-29 years in good health. CDR3 sequence: CASRGLAGESSYNEQFF. The DNA for the CDR3 is TGTGCCAGCAGAGGACTAGCGGGGGAGAGCTCCTACAATGAGCAGTTCTTC.